One and the same sample provided the 7 T cell receptor beta chains below, sequenced in a study of blood T cell repertoires in COVID-19 (dated by TCRdb to 2019 to 2021). The library was produced with the immunoSEQ multiplex PCR assay. TCRdb took this table from immuneACCESS and kept in-frame rearrangements with V and J called. Such tables lack part of the clones; where checked against another copy, unresolved V genes explain under half of the gap, and the rest is unexplained. Counted in this sample were a few hundred thousand clones; over 75% of them appeared once. The top ten hold roughly 4% of the sample. Sequencing was done on a sample of PBMCs or T cells enriched from blood (not recorded which). These receptors were taken from a woman in her twenties or thirties who had recovered from COVID-19.

The DNA of the CDR3 is TGCGCCAGCAGTCTCCAGGGGACGGCCCCAAAATACAATGAGCAGTTCTTC. Translating it yields CASSLQGTAPKYNEQFF. The chain carries TRBV5-1 and TRBJ2-1, with a weak D call TRBD1 (6 bases). In germline, CDR1 is SGHRS, CDR2 YFSETQ. V was pared by 5 bases and J by 4 bases, with 22 bases between. The CDR3 consists of 17 residues.

The chain employs TRBV4-1 and TRBJ1-5, with D tentatively TRBD1 (6 bases). This CDR3 is 16 amino acids long. The ends were cut back, 8 bases at V and 0 bases at J, with 17 bases in the middle. The germline V gene has CDR1 MGHRA and CDR2 YSYEKL. The CDR3 reads CASSGGGLTSNQPQHF. Written as DNA, the CDR3 is TGCGCCAGCTCCGGGGGGGGGCTCACTAGCAATCAGCCCCAGCATTTT.

V gene TRBV18 combines with J gene TRBJ2-1, with TRBD2 identical over 8 bases. The CDR3 is 14 amino acids. The V gene end was trimmed by 0 bases and the J gene end by 8 bases; junction bases not matched to a gene: 3. In germline, CDR1 is KGHSH, CDR2 LQKENI. CDR3 coding DNA: TGTGCCAGCTCACCACCTAGCGGGATCTATGAGCAGTTCTTC. This translates into CASSPPSGIYEQFF.

In nucleotides, the CDR3 is TGCGCCAGCAGCTTACAAGGGAGCTCCTATAATTCACCCCTCCACTTT. It is translated as CASSLQGSSYNSPLHF. V is TRBV5-1 and J is TRBJ1-6; D remains ambiguous. Trimming took 2 bases from V and 0 from J, leaving 9 bases between them. The CDR3 covers 16 residues. Germline V gene lookup returns CDR1 SGHRS and CDR2 YFSETQ. Full variable domain (outside the CDR3, taken from reference TRBV5-1 and TRBJ1-6): KAGVTQTPRYLIKTRGQQVTLSCSPISGHRSVSWYQQTPGQGLQFLFEYFSETQRNKGNFPGRFSGRQFSNSRSEMNVSTLELGDSALYLCASSLQGSSYNSPLHFGNGTRLTVT.

This clone has just one count. The chain joins TRBV5-6 to TRBJ1-1, with D possibly TRBD1 on 6 matching bases. CDR1 and CDR2 (germline): SGHDT, YYEEEE. Deletions cut 6 bases from V and 11 bases from J, with 20 bases between. CDR3 length: 13 amino acids. CDR3: CASTKSVGQGAFF. DNA of the CDR3: TGTGCCAGCACCAAAAGTGTTGGGCAGGGGGCTTTCTTT.

The chain uses TRBV4-1 and TRBJ1-1; a weak D match, TRBD1 (6 bases). Trimming shortened V by 4 bases and J by 13 bases, and 19 bases separated the two germline ends. The CDR3 has 13 amino acids. CDR1 and CDR2 (germline): MGHRA, YSYEKL. CDR3 sequence reads: CASSLGGMGIVFF. CDR3 nucleotides: TGCGCCAGCAGCCTAGGGGGAATGGGAATTGTTTTCTTT.

The chain couples TRBV5-1 to TRBJ2-7, with 9 bases matching TRBD2. The V and J ends lost 3 bases and 0 bases, in that order; junction bases with no gene match: 7. The germline gives CDR1 SGHRS, CDR2 YFSETQ. The CDR3 loop spans 16 amino acids. The CDR3 loop reads CASSWPREGPSYEQYF. For the CDR3, the DNA is TGCGCCAGCAGCTGGCCGCGGGAGGGGCCCTCCTACGAGCAGTACTTC.